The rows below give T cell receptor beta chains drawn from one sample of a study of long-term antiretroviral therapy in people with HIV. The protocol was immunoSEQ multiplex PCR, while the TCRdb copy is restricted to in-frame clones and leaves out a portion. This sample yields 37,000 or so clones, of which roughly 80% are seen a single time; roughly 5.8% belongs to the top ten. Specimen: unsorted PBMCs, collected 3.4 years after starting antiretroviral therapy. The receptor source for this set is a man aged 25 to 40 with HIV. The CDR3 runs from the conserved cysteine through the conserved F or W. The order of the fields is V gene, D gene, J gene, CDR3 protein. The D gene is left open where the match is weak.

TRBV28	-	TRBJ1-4	CASSLYFAGELATNEKLFF
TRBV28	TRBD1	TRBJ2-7	CASSSYKGAQGSDYEQYF
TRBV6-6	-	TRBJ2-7	CASSYGGEADEQYF
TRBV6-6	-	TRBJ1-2	CAGGIANYGYTF
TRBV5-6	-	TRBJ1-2	CASSGSHMRGYTF
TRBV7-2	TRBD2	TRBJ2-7	CASSFFLAGGPNEQYF
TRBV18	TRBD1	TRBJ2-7	CASSRDSYEQYF
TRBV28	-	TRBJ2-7	CASSLYFGVDEQYF
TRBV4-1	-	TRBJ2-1	CASSQDSNRAYNEQFF
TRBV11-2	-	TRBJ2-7	CASSDPPEWREVSYEQYF
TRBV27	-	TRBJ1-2	CASSSWGNYGYTF
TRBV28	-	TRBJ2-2	CASSLSGGGASGELFF
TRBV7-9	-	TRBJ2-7	CASSSRPYEQYF
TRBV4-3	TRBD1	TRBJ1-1	CASSRHEGANTEAFF
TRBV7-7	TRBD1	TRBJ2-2	CASSRGQGASGELFF
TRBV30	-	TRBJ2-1	CAGGALDEQFF
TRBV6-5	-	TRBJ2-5	CASSYGGTVVEETQYF
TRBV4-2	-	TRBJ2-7	CASSQVGPYEQYF
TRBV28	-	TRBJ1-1	CASSLWRETEAFF
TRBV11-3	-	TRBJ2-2	CASSLGDSGELFF
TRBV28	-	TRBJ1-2	CASSSPGRTYGYTF
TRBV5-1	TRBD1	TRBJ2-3	CASSHSTGRRTDTQYF
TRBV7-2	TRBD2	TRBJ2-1	CASSGRLAGDNEQFF
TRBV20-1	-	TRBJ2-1	CSAVPGTEQFF
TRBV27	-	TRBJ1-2	CASSFGGSIYGYTF
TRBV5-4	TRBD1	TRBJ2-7	CASSLGQGSYEQYF
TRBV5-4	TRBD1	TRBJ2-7	CASSPDRVPYEQYF
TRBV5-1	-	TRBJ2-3	CASSLDSSTDTQYF
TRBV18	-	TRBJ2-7	CASSPYGTLYEQYF
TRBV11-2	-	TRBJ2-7	CASSLVAGWNEQYF
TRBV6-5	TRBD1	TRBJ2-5	CASRYRGQETQYF
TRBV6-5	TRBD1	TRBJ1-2	CASSSPTGGDYGYTF
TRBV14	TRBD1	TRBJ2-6	CASSQELVTGDGANVLTF
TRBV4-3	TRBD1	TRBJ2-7	CASSQTRTGGIHEQYF
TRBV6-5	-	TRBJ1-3	CASSFTGGNTIYF
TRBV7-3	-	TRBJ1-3	CASSLNRGNTIYF
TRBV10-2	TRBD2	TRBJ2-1	CASSERGTSGSWEFF
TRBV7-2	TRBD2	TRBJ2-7	CASSLVTSGRTYEQYF
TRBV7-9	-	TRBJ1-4	CASSLVSGTWGEKLFF
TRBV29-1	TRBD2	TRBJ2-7	CSVGGGSGEQYF
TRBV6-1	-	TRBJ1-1	CASSERRRDNTEAFF
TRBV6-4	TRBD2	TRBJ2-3	CASSDRASGSVDTQYF
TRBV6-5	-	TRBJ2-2	CASSYLRGSTGELFF
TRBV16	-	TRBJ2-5	CASSQSRGRETQYF
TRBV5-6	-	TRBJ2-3	CASSLMYLLGRRTDTQYF
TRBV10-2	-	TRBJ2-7	CATTTGLGGSYEQYF
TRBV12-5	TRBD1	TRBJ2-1	CASGPNPGGSSYNEQFF
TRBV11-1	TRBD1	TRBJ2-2	CASSQQGAGTGELFF
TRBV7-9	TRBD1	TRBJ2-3	CASSLGLQGGTDTQYF
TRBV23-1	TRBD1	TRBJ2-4	CASFTGEVDRGRAKNIQYF
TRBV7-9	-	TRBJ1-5	CASSLGGFEGNQPQHF
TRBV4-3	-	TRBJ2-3	CASSQALSRQSTDTQYF
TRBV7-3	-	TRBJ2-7	CASSLTPTGPGEQYF
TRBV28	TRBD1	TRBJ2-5	CASSQRITYRDRERETQYF
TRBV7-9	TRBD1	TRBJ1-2	CASSSAGQVREGYTF